Below, one T cell receptor beta chain is given with its context. What it binds is unknown. The PCR used 60 Vbeta and 13 Jbeta primers. The data were produced by immunoSEQ multiplex PCR, yet TCRdb's version contains in-frame clones alone and is incomplete. The profile covers roughly 190,000 clones, with approximately 79% appearing a single time and about 1.6% taken by the ten largest. These data belong to a study of cytomegalovirus exposure and HLA in healthy donors. Study details: As released early, the data held about 85 million unique TCRs from HLA-typed donors.

This CDR3 comprises 14 residues. Germline V lookup: CDR1 SGHVS, CDR2 FQNEAQ. V lost 5 bases to trimming and J lost 0 bases, with 11 bases between them. Notes on the study in general: TCR sequences were mostly rare, though some public TCRs occurred in many donors. Among the sequence variants, a highly shared cluster was likely an artifact of sequencing. Among TCR beta chains of equal frequency, HLA-associated ones were more clonally expanded in a later analysis.

Sequenced: PBMCs. The chain carries TRBV7-8 and TRBJ2-7; TRBD1 might be the D (6 bases). This TCR came from a woman aged 18 to 35 in good health and CMV-seronegative. The CDR3: CASSNGQTSYEQYF. The CDR3 coding sequence is TGTGCCAGCAGCAATGGACAGACCTCCTACGAGCAGTACTTC.